A single sample gave rise to the 15 T cell receptor beta chains below, sequenced in a study of blood T cell repertoires in COVID-19. This table comes from immunoSEQ multiplex PCR, and its TCRdb copy is limited to in-frame clones, with some not included. The table lists under 250,000 clones, roughly 90% of them singletons. Sequencing was done on a sample of peripheral blood. The receptors come from a man over 45 with COVID-19, enrolled during active disease.

The V gene is TRBV7-2, the J gene TRBJ2-7; TRBD2 might be the D (5 bases). Trimming removed 5 bases from V and 0 bases from J, with 8 bases in between. This CDR3 comprises 13 residues. Germline V gene sequence: CDR1 SGHTA, CDR2 FQGNSA. CDR3 residues: CASSRTASYEQYF. The DNA of the CDR3 is TGTGCCAGCAGCCGGACTGCCTCCTACGAGCAGTACTTC.

The genes are TRBV27 and TRBJ1-6, with unresolved D. Trimming cost V 0 bases and J 7 bases, with 7 bases left between them. The CDR3 sequence is 14 residues long. Germline CDR1 and CDR2: MNHEY and SMNVEV (reference sequence). The CDR3 reads CASSLSGRNSPLHF. Here the CDR3 DNA reads TGTGCCAGCAGTTTATCGGGCAGAAATTCACCCCTCCACTTT.

This rearrangement joins TRBV2 to TRBJ2-7, with TRBD1 identical over 9 bases. V shed 6 bases and J 2 bases; nucleotides not matched to a gene: 8. This CDR3 contains 15 residues. CDR1 SNHLY and CDR2 FYNNEI come from the germline V gene. CDR3 sequence: CASSPNRDRAYEQYF. For the CDR3, the DNA is TGTGCCAGCAGCCCGAACCGGGACAGGGCCTACGAGCAGTACTTC. Looking up the rest from reference TRBV2 and TRBJ2-7 gives the full variable domain: EPEVTQTPSHQVTQMGQEVILRCVPISNHLYFYWYRQILGQKVEFLVSFYNNEISEKSEIFDDQFSVERPDGSNFTLKIRSTKLEDSAMYFCASSPNRDRAYEQYFGPGTRLTVT.

The chain couples TRBV3-1 (or the pseudogene TRBV3-2) to TRBJ2-3; D possibly corresponds to TRBD1 (6 bases). The CDR3 loop spans 16 amino acids. In germline, CDR1 is LGHDT, CDR2 YNNKEL (reference sequence). V shed 3 bases and J shed 4 bases, with 17 bases lying between them. CDR3 protein: CASSQDQGSGADTQYF. The CDR3 bases are TGTGCCAGCAGCCAGGATCAGGGGAGTGGTGCAGATACGCAGTATTTT.

V usage is TRBV28 and J usage is TRBJ1-1, with 8 positions matching TRBD1. The CDR3 sequence is 16 residues long. Germline V gene data show CDR1 as MDHEN and CDR2 as SYDVKM. V lost 4 bases to trimming and J lost 4 bases; unmatched junction nucleotides: 11. CDR3 nucleotides: TGTGCCAGCAGTTCGGAACTCACAGGGGGGTTCACTGAAGCTTTCTTT. As protein: CASSSELTGGFTEAFF.

This chain connects TRBV2 to TRBJ2-3; maybe TRBD1 (6 bases). The V end lost 4 bases, the J end lost 0 bases, and 11 bases lay between the germline ends. Germline-derived CDR1 and CDR2 are SNHLY and FYNNEI. CDR3 length: 15 amino acids. Written as DNA, the CDR3 is TGTGCCAGCAGTGTGGGACACACTAGCACAGATACGCAGTATTTT. Translating gives CASSVGHTSTDTQYF.

The CDR3 sequence is CASSPVGGTYNEQFF. CDR3 DNA sequence: TGTGCCAGCAGCCCGGTGGGAGGGACCTACAATGAGCAGTTCTTC. The chain uses TRBV5-4 and TRBJ2-1; 7 positions agree with TRBD2. CDR1 SGHNT and CDR2 YYREEE come from the germline V gene (reference sequence). J was trimmed by 2 bases and V by 4 bases; bases with no gene match: 6. This CDR3 has 15 residues.

In this sample, this clone turned up once. This chain connects TRBV7-3 to TRBJ2-3; the D gene is possibly TRBD1 (5 bases). This CDR3 is built from 14 residues. The germline V gene has CDR1 SGHTA and CDR2 FQGTGA. Trimming pared 5 bases from V and 4 bases from J, leaving 13 bases between. The CDR3 loop reads CASSLYDRADTQYF. Written as DNA, the CDR3 is TGTGCCAGCAGCCTCTACGACAGAGCAGATACGCAGTATTTT.

The chain is built from TRBV2 and TRBJ2-7; tentative D call: TRBD1 (5 bases). Germline V gene lookup returns CDR1 SNHLY and CDR2 FYNNEI. There are 14 residues in the CDR3. V lost 1 base, J lost 0 bases, and 7 bases lay in between. In DNA, the CDR3 is TGTGCCAGCAGTGAAGACAGGTTCTCCTACGAGCAGTACTTC. This encodes CASSEDRFSYEQYF.

The chain joins TRBV10-3 to TRBJ2-1; unclear D gene. The CDR3 spans 15 residues. Germline V lookup: CDR1 ENHRY, CDR2 SYGVKD. V was cut by 6 bases and J by 0 bases, with 12 bases left in between. DNA of the CDR3: TGTGCCATCAGCCCGGGTCTAGACTCCTACAATGAGCAGTTCTTC. Amino acids: CAISPGLDSYNEQFF.

The CDR3 sequence is CASSPRPGEYEQYF. CDR3 DNA: TGTGCCAGCTCACCACGCCCAGGGGAGTACGAGCAGTACTTC. The chain employs TRBV18 and TRBJ2-7; TRBD1 might be the D (6 bases). Trimming pared 1 base from V and 4 bases from J, leaving 11 bases between. Germline V lookup: CDR1 KGHSH, CDR2 LQKENI. The length of the CDR3 is 14 residues.

In its sample, this clone was seen a few times. The genes are TRBV15 and TRBJ1-6; 10 positions agree with TRBD1. In germline, CDR1 is LNHNV, CDR2 YYDKDF (reference sequence). With V trimmed by 3 bases and J by 8 bases, 10 bases remained unmatched. This CDR3 has 17 residues. The CDR3 is CATSSPPTGTGDSPLHF. The DNA for the CDR3 is TGTGCCACCAGCAGCCCCCCCACCGGGACAGGGGATTCACCCCTCCACTTT.

V gene TRBV2 combines with J gene TRBJ1-3; D ambiguous. Germline V gene lookup returns CDR1 SNHLY and CDR2 FYNNEI. Trimming took off 4 bases at V and 5 bases at J, with 12 bases between the two ends. This CDR3 contains 14 residues. In nucleotides, the CDR3 is TGTGCCAGCAGTGCCCCGGGATTTCGAAACACCATATATTTT. Its protein is CASSAPGFRNTIYF. Using reference TRBV2 and TRBJ1-3 for the parts outside the CDR3, the full variable domain is EPEVTQTPSHQVTQMGQEVILRCVPISNHLYFYWYRQILGQKVEFLVSFYNNEISEKSEIFDDQFSVERPDGSNFTLKIRSTKLEDSAMYFCASSAPGFRNTIYFGEGSWLTVV.

The CDR3 region is CASSDYARPTYNEQFF. The CDR3 nucleotides read TGTGCCAGCAGTGACTACGCCAGGCCTACCTACAATGAGCAGTTCTTC. The V call is TRBV6-4, the J call TRBJ2-1; D remains ambiguous. V lost 1 base and J 2 bases, leaving 12 bases between the germline ends. Germline V lookup: CDR1 MRHNA, CDR2 SNTAGT. CDR3 length: 16 amino acids.

This rearrangement joins TRBV6-2 or TRBV6-3 to TRBJ1-1, with D perhaps TRBD1 (5 bases). The CDR3 has 16 amino acids. Trimming removed 0 bases from V and 5 bases from J, with 16 bases in between. Per germline, CDR1 MNHEY and CDR2 SVGEGT. The CDR3 nucleotides are TGTGCCAGCAGTTACTCGTGGGACGGGGGACGGACTGAAGCTTTCTTT. This sequence encodes CASSYSWDGGRTEAFF.